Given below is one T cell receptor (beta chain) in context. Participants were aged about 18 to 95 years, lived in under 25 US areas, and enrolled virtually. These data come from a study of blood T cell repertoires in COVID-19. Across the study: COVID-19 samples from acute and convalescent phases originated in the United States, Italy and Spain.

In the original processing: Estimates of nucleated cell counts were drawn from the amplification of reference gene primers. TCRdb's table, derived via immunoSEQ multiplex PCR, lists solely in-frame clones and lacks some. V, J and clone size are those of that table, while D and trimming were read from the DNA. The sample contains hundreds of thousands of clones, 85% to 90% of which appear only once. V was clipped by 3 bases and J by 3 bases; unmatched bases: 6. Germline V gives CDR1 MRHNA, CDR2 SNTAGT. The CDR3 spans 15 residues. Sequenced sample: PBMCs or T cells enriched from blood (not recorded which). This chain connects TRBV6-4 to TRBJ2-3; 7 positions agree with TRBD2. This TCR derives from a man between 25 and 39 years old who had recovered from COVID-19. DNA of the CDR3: TGTGCCAGCAGTGAAGGAACTAGCGAGACAGATACGCAGTATTTT. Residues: CASSEGTSETDTQYF.